This T cell receptor beta chain emerged from a study of cytomegalovirus exposure and HLA in healthy donors. Study-wide context: Approximately 80 million unique TCRs from HLA-typed donors were held in an early data release. Findings of the study overall: Among TCR beta chains, those listed as cytomegalovirus-associated numbered more than 150. Some V segments, TRBV6-2 and TRBV6-3 among them, were indistinguishable and were therefore excluded.

CDR3 length: 14 residues. Germline V lookup: CDR1 MNHNS, CDR2 SASEGT. V was shortened by 2 bases and J by 3 bases, with 11 bases between the two germline ends. The PCR ran on 60 Vbeta and 13 Jbeta primers. Methods used by the authors: In a later analysis, 75 million to 95 million unique TCR beta chains included roughly 11 million shared by two or more donors. Assay: immunoSEQ multiplex PCR; the TCRdb copy retains only in-frame clones and omits some. V, J and clone size are those of that table, while D and trimming were read from the DNA. The sample includes about 92,000 clones, 65% to 85% of them seen just once. With regard to this clone: The target antigen is unknown.

Material: PBMCs. The chain combines TRBV6-1 with TRBJ2-7; D might be TRBD2 (5 bases). This receptor was taken from a girl aged 2-10 years in good health and CMV-seropositive. The CDR3 DNA is TGTGCCAGCAGTGAACCCGGGGTAGGCTACGAGCAGTACTTC. Amino acids: CASSEPGVGYEQYF.